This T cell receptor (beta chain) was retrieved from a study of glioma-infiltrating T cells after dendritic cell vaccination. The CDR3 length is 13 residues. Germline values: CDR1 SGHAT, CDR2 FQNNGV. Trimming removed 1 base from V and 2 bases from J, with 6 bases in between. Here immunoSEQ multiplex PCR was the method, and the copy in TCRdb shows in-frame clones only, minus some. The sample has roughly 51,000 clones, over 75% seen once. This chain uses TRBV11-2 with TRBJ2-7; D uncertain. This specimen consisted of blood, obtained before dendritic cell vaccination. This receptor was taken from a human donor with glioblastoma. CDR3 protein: CASSLAHTYEQYF. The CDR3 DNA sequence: TGTGCCAGCAGCTTAGCACATACCTACGAGCAGTACTTC. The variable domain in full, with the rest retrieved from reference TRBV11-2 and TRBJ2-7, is EAGVAQSPRYKIIEKRQSVAFWCNPISGHATLYWYQQILGQGPKLLIQFQNNGVVDDSQLPKDRFSAERLKGVDSTLKIQPAKLEDSAVYLCASSLAHTYEQYFGPGTRLTVT.